One sample yielded the 7 T cell receptor beta chains listed below, sequenced in a study of T cells in Graves' hyperthyroidism and ophthalmopathy. TCR beta CDR3 region amplification was performed from RNA transcripts. The study used the HTBI primer set for a first-round RT-PCR of the TCR CDR3. Via MiXCR, TCRdb re-called the multiplex PCR reads, giving one row per CDR3 protein. Of hundreds of thousands of distinct CDR3 sequences in the sample, roughly 14% were seen once. The sequencing input was blood. The receptor set was obtained from a woman in her forties or fifties with Graves' ophthalmopathy.

This clonotype was counted only a few times. J is TRBJ1-6 and V is TRBV9, with 10 bases aligning to TRBD1. The trim removed 0 bases at V and 7 bases at J, leaving 1 base unmatched. There are 15 residues in the CDR3. Germline V lookup: CDR1 SGDLS, CDR2 YYNGEE. Here the CDR3 reads CASSVGTGGNSPLHF. DNA of the CDR3: TGTGCCAGCAGCGTAGGGACAGGGGGGAATTCACCCCTCCACTTT.

This clonotype was detected many times. This rearrangement joins TRBV7-8 to TRBJ1-1, with TRBD1 as a possible D gene (5 bases). The CDR3 runs to 14 residues. V was shortened by 5 bases and J by 0 bases, with 10 bases between the two germline ends. From germline, CDR1 is SGHVS and CDR2 FQNEAQ. Here the CDR3 DNA reads TGTGCCAGCAGCATGACAGAATTGAACACTGAAGCTTTCTTT. It yields the protein CASSMTELNTEAFF.

The rearrangement uses TRBV5-1 and TRBJ2-5, with TRBD2 matching over 12 bases. Germline V gene data show CDR1 as SGHRS and CDR2 as YFSETQ. The CDR3 sequence is 17 residues long. The V segment lost 0 bases and the J segment 2 bases; nucleotides outside the gene matches: 5. This chain's CDR3 is CASSLAVGLAGQETQYF. The CDR3 DNA reads TGCGCCAGCAGCTTGGCCGTGGGACTAGCGGGTCAAGAGACCCAGTACTTC.

This clonotype was detected ten times or more. This chain joins TRBV7-6 and TRBJ1-1; D not certain. V was trimmed by 5 bases and J by 1 base, leaving 11 bases between them. The CDR3 loop spans 14 amino acids. Germline V gene lookup returns CDR1 SGHVS and CDR2 FNYEAQ. CDR3 sequence reads: CASSSLPGNTEAFF. In nucleotides, the CDR3 is TGTGCCAGCAGCAGCCTGCCCGGGAACACTGAAGCTTTCTTT. Based on the CDR3 plus reference TRBV7-6 and TRBJ1-1, the full variable domain is GAGVSQSPRYKVTKRGQDVALRCDPISGHVSLYWYRQALGQGPEFLTYFNYEAQQDKSGLPNDRFSAERPEGSISTLTIQRTEQRDSAMYRCASSSLPGNTEAFFGQGTRLTVV.

The chain carries TRBV15 and TRBJ2-2; D remains unclear. Looked up from germline, CDR1 is LNHNV and CDR2 is YYDKDF (reference sequence). The CDR3 contains 11 residues. Trimming stripped 6 bases from V and 5 bases from J, with 4 bases between. The CDR3 spells CATRTTGELFF. In DNA, the CDR3 is TGTGCCACCAGAACGACCGGGGAGCTGTTTTTT.

V is TRBV12-3 or TRBV12-4 and J is TRBJ2-2; D remains ambiguous. There are 14 residues in the CDR3. With 3 bases removed from V and 3 bases from J, the gap between germline ends came to 8 bases. The CDR3 DNA follows: TGTGCCAGCAGTTTCCTACCTTACACCGGGGAGCTGTTTTTT. This translates into CASSFLPYTGELFF.

This clonotype was counted ten times or more. The chain recombines TRBV27 with TRBJ2-3; D not certain. CDR1 MNHEY and CDR2 SMNVEV come from the germline V gene (reference sequence). This CDR3 spans 14 amino acids. Trimming shortened V by 1 base and J by 5 bases, and 10 bases separated the two germline ends. In DNA form, the CDR3 reads TGTGCCAGCAGTTTATTTGCGTTGGGAGATACGCAGTATTTT. The encoded protein is CASSLFALGDTQYF.